Below are 25 T cell receptor beta chains sequenced from a single sample in a study of shared clonotypes between healthy human individuals. Data came from immunoSEQ multiplex PCR; TCRdb stores just in-frame clones and leaves some out. The data show over 2 million clones, with 85% to 95% seen just once and approximately 0.41% held by the top ten. The sequenced sample consisted of naive CD4+ T cells from PBMCs. The subset is: CD45RA+ positively selected. Receptor source: a man aged 18 to 35 in good health. Some clones in this sample may be carry-over from other donors' samples.

V is TRBV5-6 and J is TRBJ2-7; tentative D call: TRBD1 (5 bases). The germline V and J ends were trimmed by 4 bases and 8 bases, with 16 bases remaining between them. The germline V gene encodes CDR1 SGHDT and CDR2 YYEEEE. The CDR3 sequence is 13 residues long. Here the CDR3 reads CASSPTGARQQYF. The CDR3 DNA sequence: TGTGCCAGCAGCCCTACTGGGGCCCGGCAGCAGTACTTC.

The chain joins TRBV30 to TRBJ1-2; a possible D gene is TRBD1 (6 bases). CDR3 length: 14 residues. The germline gives CDR1 GTSNPN, CDR2 SVGIG (reference sequence). Trimming cost V 4 bases and J 2 bases, with 14 bases left between them. The CDR3 coding sequence is TGTGCCTGGACCCTCGCGGGGGCGAACTATGGCTACACCTTC. Its protein is CAWTLAGANYGYTF.

This chain links TRBV9 with TRBJ2-3; perhaps TRBD2 as D (5 bases). This CDR3 is built from 16 residues. Germline V gives CDR1 SGDLS, CDR2 YYNGEE. The ends were cut back, 4 bases at V and 5 bases at J, with 20 bases in the middle. CDR3 region: CASSLLMGLGGDTQYF. In DNA, the CDR3 is TGTGCCAGCAGCCTACTGATGGGCCTAGGAGGAGATACGCAGTATTTT.

In its sample, this clone was seen once. The chain links TRBV2 to TRBJ2-2; 10 bases align to TRBD2. V shed 9 bases, J shed 6 bases, and the junction held 10 bases outside the gene matches. Germline-derived CDR1 and CDR2 are SNHLY and FYNNEI. The CDR3 consists of 15 residues. The CDR3 loop is CARRGLAGVPGELFF. Here the CDR3 DNA reads TGTGCCAGAAGGGGTCTAGCGGGAGTCCCCGGGGAGCTGTTTTTT.

V is TRBV18 and J is TRBJ2-7, with D unresolved. There are 16 residues in the CDR3. The V gene lost 2 bases and the J gene lost 4 bases, with 18 bases spanning the gap. Germline V gives CDR1 KGHSH, CDR2 LQKENI. The CDR3 DNA is TGTGCCAGCTCACCATCCCCGACGGGCCACTTTTACGAGCAGTACTTC. This sequence encodes CASSPSPTGHFYEQYF.

V and J are TRBV19 and TRBJ2-1, with D unclear. The ends were cut back, 0 bases at V and 1 base at J, with 7 bases in the middle. CDR1 is LNHDA and CDR2 is SQIVND in the germline V gene (reference sequence). This CDR3 comprises 15 residues. The CDR3 loop is CASSIDGRSYNEQFF. The CDR3 bases are TGTGCCAGTAGTATAGACGGTAGGTCCTACAATGAGCAGTTCTTC.

The rearrangement joins TRBV5-1 to TRBJ2-7, with D perhaps matching TRBD2 (6 bases). Germline-derived CDR1 and CDR2 are SGHRS and YFSETQ. The CDR3 spans 14 residues. With 4 bases removed from V and 2 bases from J, the gap between germline ends came to 13 bases. The CDR3 DNA follows: TGCGCCAGCAGCCTGCAGGAGGGAACCTACGAGCAGTACTTC. Its translation: CASSLQEGTYEQYF.

This clone occurred once. The CDR3 sequence: CASSLRLTSDGDTQYF. The CDR3 region has the DNA TGTGCCAGCAGCTTGCGGCTTACTAGCGACGGAGATACGCAGTATTTT. The chain uses TRBV5-8 and TRBJ2-3; 7 bases map to TRBD2. Germline trimming cut 1 base from V and 5 bases from J; bases unmatched to any gene: 10. The length of the CDR3 is 16 residues. Looked up from germline, CDR1 is SGHTS and CDR2 is YDEGEE.

The V gene is TRBV30, the J gene TRBJ2-1; tentative D call: TRBD2 (6 bases). The CDR3 is 12 amino acids. Per germline, CDR1 GTSNPN and CDR2 SVGIG (reference sequence). Trimming removed 5 bases at V and 8 bases at J, with 13 bases between. CDR3 in amino acids: CAWGLTSYEQFF. The DNA for the CDR3 is TGTGCCTGGGGGCTTACTAGCTATGAGCAGTTCTTC.

This clone showed up just once. The chain carries TRBV6-1 and TRBJ2-2, with D maybe TRBD2 (6 bases). There are 14 residues in the CDR3. Germline V lookup: CDR1 MNHNS, CDR2 SASEGT. V was shortened by 10 bases and J by 0 bases, with 12 bases between the two germline ends. CDR3 in DNA: TGTGCCACCTTACTAGCACCGAACACCGGGGAGCTGTTTTTT. Protein: CATLLAPNTGELFF.

J is TRBJ1-5 and V is TRBV11-2; weak D call: TRBD1 (6 bases). CDR1 and CDR2 from the germline V gene are SGHAT and FQNNGV. The germline V and J ends were trimmed by 4 bases and 4 bases, with 17 bases remaining between them. This CDR3 has 16 amino acids. The CDR3 bases are TGTGCCAGCAGCTCAATTAAGGGGGGTAGGAATCAGCCCCAGCATTTT. It translates to CASSSIKGGRNQPQHF.

This clone appeared once. This sequence joins TRBV28 and TRBJ1-2; the D gene is possibly TRBD1 (6 bases). The V gene's germline CDR1 is MDHEN and CDR2 SYDVKM. The CDR3 has 16 residues. V lost 1 base and J lost 3, with 15 bases in between. Written as DNA, the CDR3 is TGTGCCAGCAGTTTATTCGGGGGCGGTGATGACTATGGCTACACCTTC. Translated, it gives CASSLFGGGDDYGYTF.

This clone showed up just a few times. V usage is TRBV10-3 and J usage is TRBJ1-2; D is ambiguous. CDR3 size: 12 residues. Trimming shortened V by 6 bases and J by 6 bases, and 11 bases separated the two germline ends. CDR1 and CDR2 (germline): ENHRY, SYGVKD. This CDR3 is CAISKTGNGYTF. The CDR3 DNA sequence: TGTGCCATCAGCAAAACGGGGAATGGCTACACCTTC.

The rearrangement uses TRBV2 and TRBJ2-3; D remains ambiguous. The CDR3 totals 14 residues. Trimming cost V 6 bases and J 2 bases, with 12 bases left between them. Germline values: CDR1 SNHLY, CDR2 FYNNEI. In nucleotides, the CDR3 is TGTGCCAGCAGAGTCTTCACCGTCACAGATACGCAGTATTTT. Translated, it gives CASRVFTVTDTQYF. Together with reference TRBV2 and TRBJ2-3, the CDR3 gives the full variable domain: EPEVTQTPSHQVTQMGQEVILRCVPISNHLYFYWYRQILGQKVEFLVSFYNNEISEKSEIFDDQFSVERPDGSNFTLKIRSTKLEDSAMYFCASRVFTVTDTQYFGPGTRLTVL.

This clone was seen only a few times. Other DNA sequences in the same sample also yield this CDR3. The gene calls are TRBV28 and TRBJ1-1, with D perhaps matching TRBD1 (5 bases). Germline V lookup: CDR1 MDHEN, CDR2 SYDVKM. This CDR3 is 14 amino acids long. V was shortened by 4 bases and J by 1 base, with 10 bases between the two germline ends. CDR3 loop: CASSSPGRNTEAFF. Here the CDR3 DNA reads TGTGCCAGCAGTTCCCCAGGGCGGAACACTGAAGCTTTCTTT.

The sample holds one count of this clone. The chain uses TRBV28 and TRBJ2-1, with D unresolved. V dropped 2 bases and J dropped 12 bases, with 11 bases sitting between them. The CDR3 has 12 residues. CDR1 is MDHEN, CDR2 SYDVKM, per germline. The CDR3 bases are TGTGCCAGCAGTTTAGGTGTTAGTGGGCAGTTCTTC. Protein product: CASSLGVSGQFF.

V gene TRBV11-2 combines with J gene TRBJ2-7; TRBD2 agrees at 9 bases. The CDR3 is 15 residues long. Trimming took 7 bases from V and 4 from J; bases not matched to a gene: 11. CDR1 is SGHAT and CDR2 is FQNNGV in the germline V gene. The chain's CDR3 is CASTTAAGGPYEQYF. CDR3 bases: TGTGCCAGCACAACCGCGGCGGGAGGGCCGTACGAGCAGTACTTC.

The gene calls are TRBV7-3 and TRBJ2-3; 11 nucleotides match TRBD2. V dropped 5 bases and J dropped 2; count of bases not matched to a gene: 15. Germline V CDR1 and CDR2: SGHTA, FQGTGA. There are 19 residues in the CDR3. The chain's CDR3 is CASSPGLAGGPSLTDTQYF. CDR3 nucleotides: TGTGCCAGCAGCCCCGGACTAGCGGGCGGCCCGAGCCTCACAGATACGCAGTATTTT.

This clone was seen just once. The J gene is TRBJ2-1, the V gene TRBV5-1; D remains unclear. Germline loops: CDR1 SGHRS, CDR2 YFSETQ. The CDR3 totals 12 residues. V dropped 0 bases and J dropped 12 bases, with 10 bases sitting between them. CDR3 in amino acids: CASSLDSIVQFF. The CDR3 DNA sequence: TGCGCCAGCAGCTTGGACAGCATCGTGCAGTTCTTC.

Concerning this clone itself: Since a much larger clone is just one base distant, this may be a read error. Other DNA sequences in this sample translate to the same CDR3. The chain employs TRBV5-6 and TRBJ2-3; no clear D. The CDR3 contains 11 residues. The germline CDR1 and CDR2 sequences are SGHDT and YYEEEE. V lost 4 bases, J lost 4 bases, and 4 bases lay in between. The CDR3 DNA is TGTGCCAGCAGCCTAGCAGATACGCAGTATTTT. Residues: CASSLADTQYF.

The CDR3 coding sequence is TGTGCCAGCAGCTTGGCGATACTCTACACCTTGAACACTGAAGCTTTCTTT. Translated: CASSLAILYTLNTEAFF. V and J are TRBV5-5 and TRBJ1-1; D not resolved. The V gene's germline CDR1 is SGHKS and CDR2 YYEKEE (reference sequence). The V gene lost 0 bases and the J gene lost 0 bases, with 15 bases spanning the gap. The CDR3 runs to 17 residues.

The sample holds a few counts of this clone. This rearrangement joins TRBV27 to TRBJ1-1; D might be TRBD1 (5 bases). The V end was cut by 5 bases, the J end by 10 bases, with 23 bases between. The CDR3 extends over 15 amino acids. Germline V gives CDR1 MNHEY, CDR2 SMNVEV (reference sequence). CDR3 amino acids: CASSPPGLPALGAFF. CDR3 bases: TGTGCCAGCAGTCCACCGGGACTTCCCGCCCTAGGAGCTTTCTTT.

V and J are TRBV15 and TRBJ2-7; TRBD2 is a possible D gene (7 bases). The CDR3 totals 14 residues. Trimming cost V 0 bases and J 3 bases, with 9 bases left between them. CDR1 and CDR2 from the germline V gene are LNHNV and YYDKDF (reference sequence). The CDR3 reads CATSREGGLYEQYF. The CDR3 DNA follows: TGTGCCACCAGCAGAGAGGGGGGGCTCTACGAGCAGTACTTC.

This chain uses TRBV5-1 with TRBJ1-4, with D possibly TRBD1 on 6 matching bases. This CDR3 comprises 14 residues. Deletions cut 3 bases from V and 7 bases from J, with 13 bases between. CDR1 and CDR2 from the germline V gene are SGHRS and YFSETQ. The CDR3 DNA sequence: TGCGCCAGCAGCTCCGACAGGTCCTTTGAAAAACTGTTTTTT. This encodes CASSSDRSFEKLFF.

V is TRBV18 and J is TRBJ2-5; D is unresolved. The V gene's germline CDR1 is KGHSH and CDR2 LQKENI. The CDR3 runs 13 residues. V gave up 0 bases and J gave up 5 bases, with 7 bases separating them. The CDR3 loop is CASSPPGFETQYF. As DNA, the CDR3 is TGTGCCAGCTCACCACCAGGTTTTGAGACCCAGTACTTC.